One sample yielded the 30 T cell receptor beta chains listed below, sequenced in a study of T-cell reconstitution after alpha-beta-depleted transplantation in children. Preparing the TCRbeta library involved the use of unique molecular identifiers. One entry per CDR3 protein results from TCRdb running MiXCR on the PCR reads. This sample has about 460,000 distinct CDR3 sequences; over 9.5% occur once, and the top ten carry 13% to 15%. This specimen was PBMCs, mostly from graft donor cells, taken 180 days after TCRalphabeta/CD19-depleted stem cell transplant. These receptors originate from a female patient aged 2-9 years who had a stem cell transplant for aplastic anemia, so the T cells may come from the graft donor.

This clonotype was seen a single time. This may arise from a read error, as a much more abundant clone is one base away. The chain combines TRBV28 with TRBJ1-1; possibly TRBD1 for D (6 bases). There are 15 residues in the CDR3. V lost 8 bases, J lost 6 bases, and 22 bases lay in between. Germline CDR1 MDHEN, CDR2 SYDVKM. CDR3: CASGTTQGFWAEAFF. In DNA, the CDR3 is TGTGCCAGCGGAACTACCCAGGGGTTCTGGGCTGAAGCTTTCTTT.

The CDR3 is CASSLVYTYYEQYF. DNA of the CDR3: TGTGCCAGCAGCTTAGTGTACACCTACTACGAGCAGTACTTC. The rearrangement uses TRBV11-2 and TRBJ2-7; D is undetermined. CDR3 size: 14 residues. The germline gives CDR1 SGHAT, CDR2 FQNNGV. Trimming left V 1 base short and J 3 bases short, with 10 bases between.

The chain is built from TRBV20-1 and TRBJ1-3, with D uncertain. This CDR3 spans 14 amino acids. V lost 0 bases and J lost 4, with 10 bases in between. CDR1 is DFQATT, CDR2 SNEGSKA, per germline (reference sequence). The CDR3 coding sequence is TGCAGTGCTAGAGATATTCGGCGGGGAAACACCATATATTTT. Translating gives CSARDIRRGNTIYF.

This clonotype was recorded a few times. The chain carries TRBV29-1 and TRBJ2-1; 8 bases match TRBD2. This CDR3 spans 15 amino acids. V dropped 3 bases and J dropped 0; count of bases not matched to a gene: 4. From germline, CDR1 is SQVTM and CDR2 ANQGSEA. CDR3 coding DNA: TGCAGCGTTGAGTCCAGCGGGAGCTCCTACAATGAGCAGTTCTTC. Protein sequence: CSVESSGSSYNEQFF.

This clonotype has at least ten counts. The CDR3 loop reads CASSLAGSTDTQYF. The CDR3 DNA reads as TGTGCCAGCAGTTTAGCGGGAAGCACAGATACGCAGTATTTT. The V and J genes are TRBV28 and TRBJ2-3; D may be TRBD2 (6 bases). The germline CDR1 and CDR2 sequences are MDHEN and SYDVKM. Trimming removed 2 bases from V and 0 bases from J, with 6 bases in between. This CDR3 is 14 amino acids long. Filled out from reference TRBV28 and TRBJ2-3, the complete variable domain reads DVKVTQSSRYLVKRTGEKVFLECVQDMDHENMFWYRQDPGLGLRLIYFSYDVKMKEKGDIPEGYSVSREKKERFSLILESASTNQTSMYLCASSLAGSTDTQYFGPGTRLTVL.

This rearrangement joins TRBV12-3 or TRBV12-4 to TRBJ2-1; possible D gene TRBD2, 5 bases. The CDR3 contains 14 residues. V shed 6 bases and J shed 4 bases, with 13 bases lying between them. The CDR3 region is CASRGLGGYNEQFF. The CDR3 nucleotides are TGTGCCAGCAGAGGACTTGGCGGTTACAATGAGCAGTTCTTC.

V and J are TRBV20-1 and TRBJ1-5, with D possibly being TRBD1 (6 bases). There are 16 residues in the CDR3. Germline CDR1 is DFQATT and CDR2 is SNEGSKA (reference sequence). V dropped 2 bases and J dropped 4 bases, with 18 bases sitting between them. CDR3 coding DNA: TGCAGTGCTAGACGTAGAGCACAGGGAGGTAATCAGCCCCAGCATTTT. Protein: CSARRRAQGGNQPQHF.

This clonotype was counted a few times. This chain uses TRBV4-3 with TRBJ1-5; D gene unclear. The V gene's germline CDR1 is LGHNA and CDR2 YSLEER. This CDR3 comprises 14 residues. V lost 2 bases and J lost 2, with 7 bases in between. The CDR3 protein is CASSQTTGNQPQHF. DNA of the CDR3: TGCGCCAGCAGCCAAACCACTGGCAATCAGCCCCAGCATTTT.

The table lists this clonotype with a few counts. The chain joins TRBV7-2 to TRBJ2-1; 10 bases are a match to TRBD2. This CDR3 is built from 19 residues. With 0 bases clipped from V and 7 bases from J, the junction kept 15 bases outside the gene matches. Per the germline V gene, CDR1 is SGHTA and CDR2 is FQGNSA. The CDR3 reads CASSLAWWSGRATGNEQFF. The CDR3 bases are TGTGCCAGCAGCTTAGCATGGTGGAGCGGGAGGGCTACTGGGAATGAGCAGTTCTTC.

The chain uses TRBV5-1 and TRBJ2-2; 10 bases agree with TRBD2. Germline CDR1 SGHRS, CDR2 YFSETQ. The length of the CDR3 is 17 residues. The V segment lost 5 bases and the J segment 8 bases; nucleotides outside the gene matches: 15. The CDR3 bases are TGCGCCAGCAGTCGGACTAGCGGAGTTCCCAAAGGAGGGGAGCTGTTTTTT. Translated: CASSRTSGVPKGGELFF.

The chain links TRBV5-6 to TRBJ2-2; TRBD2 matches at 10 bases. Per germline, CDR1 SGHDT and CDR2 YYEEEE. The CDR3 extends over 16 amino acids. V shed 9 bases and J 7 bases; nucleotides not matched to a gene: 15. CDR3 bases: TGTGCCATCGGCCCCGAAGCGGGAGGGCACAACGGGGAGCTGTTTTTT. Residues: CAIGPEAGGHNGELFF.

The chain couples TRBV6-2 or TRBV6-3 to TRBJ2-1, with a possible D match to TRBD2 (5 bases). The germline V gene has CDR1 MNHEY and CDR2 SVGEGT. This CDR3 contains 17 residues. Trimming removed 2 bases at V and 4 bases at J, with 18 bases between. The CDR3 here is CASSYRRMTGSYNEQFF. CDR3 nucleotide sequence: TGTGCCAGCAGTTACCGTCGTATGACGGGATCTTACAATGAGCAGTTCTTC.

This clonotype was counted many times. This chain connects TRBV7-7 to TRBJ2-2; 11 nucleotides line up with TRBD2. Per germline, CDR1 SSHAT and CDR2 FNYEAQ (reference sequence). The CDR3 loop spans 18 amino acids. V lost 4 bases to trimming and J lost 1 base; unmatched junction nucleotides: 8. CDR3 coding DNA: TGTGCCAGCAGCTCCGCGTCGGGACTAGCGGTGAACACCGGGGAGCTGTTTTTT. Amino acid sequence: CASSSASGLAVNTGELFF.

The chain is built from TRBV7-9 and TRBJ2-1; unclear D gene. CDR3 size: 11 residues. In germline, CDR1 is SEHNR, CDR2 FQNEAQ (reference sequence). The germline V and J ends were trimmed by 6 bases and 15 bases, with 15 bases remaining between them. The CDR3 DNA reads TGTGCCAGCAGTCACCGGGCGGTTCCGTTCTTC. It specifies CASSHRAVPFF. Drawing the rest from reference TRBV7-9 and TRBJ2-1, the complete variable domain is DTGVSQNPRHKITKRGQNVTFRCDPISEHNRLYWYRQTLGQGPEFLTYFQNEAQLEKSRLLSDRFSAERPKGSFSTLEIQRTEQGDSAMYLCASSHRAVPFFGPGTRLTVL.

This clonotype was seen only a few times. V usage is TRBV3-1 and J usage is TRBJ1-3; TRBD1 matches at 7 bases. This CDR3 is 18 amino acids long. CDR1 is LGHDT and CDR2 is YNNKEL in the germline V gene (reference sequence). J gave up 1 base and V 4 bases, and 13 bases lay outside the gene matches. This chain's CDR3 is CASSPRMGQRTSGNTIYF. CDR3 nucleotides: TGTGCCAGCAGCCCCCGAATGGGACAGCGGACTTCTGGAAACACCATATATTTT.

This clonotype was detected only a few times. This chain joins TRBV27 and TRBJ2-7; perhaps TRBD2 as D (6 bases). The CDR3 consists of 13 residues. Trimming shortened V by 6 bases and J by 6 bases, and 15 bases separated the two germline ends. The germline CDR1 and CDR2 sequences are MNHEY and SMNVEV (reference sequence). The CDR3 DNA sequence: TGTGCCAGCAGCCTTCAGACTAGTCGCGAGCAGTACTTC. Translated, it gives CASSLQTSREQYF.

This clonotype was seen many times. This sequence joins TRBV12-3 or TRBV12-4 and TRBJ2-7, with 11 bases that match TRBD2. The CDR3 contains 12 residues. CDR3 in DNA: TGTGCCAGCAGCTGGGTAGCGGGAGGGCCGGGAGTC. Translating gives CASSWVAGGPGV.

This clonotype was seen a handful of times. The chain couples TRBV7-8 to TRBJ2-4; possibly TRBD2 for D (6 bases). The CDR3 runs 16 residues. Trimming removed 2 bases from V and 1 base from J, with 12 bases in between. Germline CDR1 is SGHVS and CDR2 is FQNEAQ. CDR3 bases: TGTGCCAGCAGCTTACCGGGCGGGAAGGCCAAAAACATTCAGTACTTC. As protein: CASSLPGGKAKNIQYF.

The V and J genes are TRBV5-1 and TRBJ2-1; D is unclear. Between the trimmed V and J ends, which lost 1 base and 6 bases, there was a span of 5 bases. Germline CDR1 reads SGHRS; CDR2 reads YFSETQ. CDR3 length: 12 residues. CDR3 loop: CASSLNINEQFF. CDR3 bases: TGCGCCAGCAGCTTGAACATCAATGAGCAGTTCTTC. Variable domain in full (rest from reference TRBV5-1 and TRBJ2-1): KAGVTQTPRYLIKTRGQQVTLSCSPISGHRSVSWYQQTPGQGLQFLFEYFSETQRNKGNFPGRFSGRQFSNSRSEMNVSTLELGDSALYLCASSLNINEQFFGPGTRLTVL.

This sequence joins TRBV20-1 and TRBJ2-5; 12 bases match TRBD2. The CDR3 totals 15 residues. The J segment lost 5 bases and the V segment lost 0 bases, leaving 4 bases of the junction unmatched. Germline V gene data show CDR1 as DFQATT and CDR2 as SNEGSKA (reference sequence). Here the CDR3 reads CSARDPLAGGETQYF. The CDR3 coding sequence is TGCAGTGCTAGAGATCCCCTAGCGGGAGGGGAGACCCAGTACTTC.

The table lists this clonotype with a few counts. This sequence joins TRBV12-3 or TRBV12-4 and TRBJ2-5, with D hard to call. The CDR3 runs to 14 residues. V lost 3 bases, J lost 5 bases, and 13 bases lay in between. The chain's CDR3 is CASSFLGRGETQYF. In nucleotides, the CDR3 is TGTGCCAGCAGTTTCCTTGGACGTGGTGAGACCCAGTACTTC.

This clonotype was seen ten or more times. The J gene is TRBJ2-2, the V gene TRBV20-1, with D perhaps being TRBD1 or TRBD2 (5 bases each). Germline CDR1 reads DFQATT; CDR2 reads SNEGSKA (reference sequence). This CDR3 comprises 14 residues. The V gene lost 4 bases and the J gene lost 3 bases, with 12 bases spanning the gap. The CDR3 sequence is CSAIRGADTGELFF. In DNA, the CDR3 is TGCAGTGCTATTAGGGGAGCAGACACCGGGGAGCTGTTTTTT.

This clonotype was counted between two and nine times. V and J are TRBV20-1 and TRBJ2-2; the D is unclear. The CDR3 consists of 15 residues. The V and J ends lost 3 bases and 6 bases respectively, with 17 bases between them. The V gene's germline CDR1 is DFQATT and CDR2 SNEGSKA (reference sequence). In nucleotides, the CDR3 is TGCAGTGCTAGCCAAGATAGTCTAACCTCCGGGGAGCTGTTTTTT. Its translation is CSASQDSLTSGELFF.

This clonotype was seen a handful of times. The CDR3 loop reads CASSPSGHPGLAVAYEQYV. The CDR3 bases are TGTGCCAGCAGTCCCTCGGGACACCCGGGACTAGCGGTAGCCTACGAGCAGTACGTC. The chain carries TRBV28 and TRBJ2-7; TRBD2 aligns across 11 bases. This CDR3 has 19 amino acids. Germline CDR1 is MDHEN and CDR2 is SYDVKM. V lost 5 bases and J lost 2; bases outside the gene matches: 17.

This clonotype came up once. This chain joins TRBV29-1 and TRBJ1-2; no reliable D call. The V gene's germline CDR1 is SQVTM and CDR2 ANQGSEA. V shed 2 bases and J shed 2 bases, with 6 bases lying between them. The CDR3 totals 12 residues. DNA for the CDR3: TGCAGCGTTGAACCGTGGAACTATGGCTACACCTTC. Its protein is CSVEPWNYGYTF. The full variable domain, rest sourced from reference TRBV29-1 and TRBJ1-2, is SAVISQKPSRDICQRGTSLTIQCQVDSQVTMMFWYRQQPGQSLTLIATANQGSEATYESGFVIDKFPISRPNLTFSTLTVSNMSPEDSSIYLCSVEPWNYGYTFGSGTRLTVV.

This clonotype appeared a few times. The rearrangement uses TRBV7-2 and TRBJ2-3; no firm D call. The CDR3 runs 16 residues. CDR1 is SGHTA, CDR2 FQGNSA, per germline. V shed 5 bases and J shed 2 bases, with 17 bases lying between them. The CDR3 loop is CASSVGKGGYTDTQYF. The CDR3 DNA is TGTGCCAGCAGCGTTGGGAAGGGCGGATACACAGATACGCAGTATTTT.

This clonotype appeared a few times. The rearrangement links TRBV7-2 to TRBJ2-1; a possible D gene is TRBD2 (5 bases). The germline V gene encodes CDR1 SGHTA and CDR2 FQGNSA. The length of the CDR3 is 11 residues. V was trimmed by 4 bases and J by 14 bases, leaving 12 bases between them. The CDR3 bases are TGTGCCAGCAGCTCCGGCTCCGGGGAGTTCTTC. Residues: CASSSGSGEFF.

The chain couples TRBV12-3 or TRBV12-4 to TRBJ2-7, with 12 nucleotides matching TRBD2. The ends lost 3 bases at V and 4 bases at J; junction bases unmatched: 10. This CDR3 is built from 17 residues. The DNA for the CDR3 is TGTGCCAGCAGTTTGGGCCCCGGACTAGCGGGATTGTACGAGCAGTACTTC. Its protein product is CASSLGPGLAGLYEQYF.

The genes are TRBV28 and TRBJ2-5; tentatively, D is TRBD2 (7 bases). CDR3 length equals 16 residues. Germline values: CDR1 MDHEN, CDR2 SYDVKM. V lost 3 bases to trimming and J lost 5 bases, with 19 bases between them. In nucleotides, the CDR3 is TGTGCCAGCAGTTTGAGGGGGGGCCCACCGAGGGAGACCCAGTACTTC. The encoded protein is CASSLRGGPPRETQYF.

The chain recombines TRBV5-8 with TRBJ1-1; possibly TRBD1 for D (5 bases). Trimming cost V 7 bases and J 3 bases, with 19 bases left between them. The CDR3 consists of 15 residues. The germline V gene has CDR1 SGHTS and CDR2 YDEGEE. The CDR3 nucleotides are TGTGCCAGCGGATCGGTAGGGGAGGATTACACTGAAGCTTTCTTT. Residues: CASGSVGEDYTEAFF.